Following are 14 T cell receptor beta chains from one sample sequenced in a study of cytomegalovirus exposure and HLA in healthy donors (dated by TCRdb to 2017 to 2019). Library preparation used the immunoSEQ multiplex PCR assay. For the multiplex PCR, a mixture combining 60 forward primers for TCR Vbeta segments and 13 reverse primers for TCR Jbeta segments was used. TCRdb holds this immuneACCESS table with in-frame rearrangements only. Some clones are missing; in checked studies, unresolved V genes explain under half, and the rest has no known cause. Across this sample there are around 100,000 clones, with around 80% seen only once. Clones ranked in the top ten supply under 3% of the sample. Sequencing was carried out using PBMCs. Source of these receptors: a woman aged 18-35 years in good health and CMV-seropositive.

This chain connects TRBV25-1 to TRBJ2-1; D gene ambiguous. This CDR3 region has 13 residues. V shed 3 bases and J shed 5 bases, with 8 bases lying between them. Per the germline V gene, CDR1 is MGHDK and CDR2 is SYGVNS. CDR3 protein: CASSDTSDNEQFF. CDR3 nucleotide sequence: TGTGCCAGCAGTGATACTTCCGACAATGAGCAGTTCTTC.

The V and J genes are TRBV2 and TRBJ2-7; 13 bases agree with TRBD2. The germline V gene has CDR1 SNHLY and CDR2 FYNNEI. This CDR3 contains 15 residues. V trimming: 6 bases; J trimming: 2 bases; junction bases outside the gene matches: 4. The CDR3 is CASSYGTSGTYEQYF. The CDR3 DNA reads TGTGCCAGCAGCTACGGGACTAGCGGGACCTACGAGCAGTACTTC.

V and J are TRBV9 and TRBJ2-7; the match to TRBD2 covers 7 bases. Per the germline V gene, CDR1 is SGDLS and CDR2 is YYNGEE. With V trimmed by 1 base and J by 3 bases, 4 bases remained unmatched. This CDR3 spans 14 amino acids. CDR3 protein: CASSVHGRNYEQYF. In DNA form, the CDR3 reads TGTGCCAGCAGCGTACACGGGAGGAACTACGAGCAGTACTTC.

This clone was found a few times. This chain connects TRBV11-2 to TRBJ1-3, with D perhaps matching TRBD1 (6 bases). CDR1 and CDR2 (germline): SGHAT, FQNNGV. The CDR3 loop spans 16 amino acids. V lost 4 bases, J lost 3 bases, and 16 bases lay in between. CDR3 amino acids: CASSSLFRGGGNTIYF. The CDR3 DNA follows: TGTGCCAGCAGCTCCCTTTTCAGGGGTGGTGGAAACACCATATATTTT.

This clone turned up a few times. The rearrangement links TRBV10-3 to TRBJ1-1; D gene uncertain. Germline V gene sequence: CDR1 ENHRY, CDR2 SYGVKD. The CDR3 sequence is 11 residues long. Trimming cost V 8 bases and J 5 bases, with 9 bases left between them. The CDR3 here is CAIRGGTEAFF. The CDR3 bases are TGTGCCATCCGTGGAGGGACTGAAGCTTTCTTT.

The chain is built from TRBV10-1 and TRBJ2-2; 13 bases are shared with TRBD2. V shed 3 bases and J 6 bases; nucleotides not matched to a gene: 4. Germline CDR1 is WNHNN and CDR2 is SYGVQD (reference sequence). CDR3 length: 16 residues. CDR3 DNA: TGCGCCAGCAGTGACTCCGGACTAGCGGGGGCCGGGGAGCTGTTTTTT. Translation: CASSDSGLAGAGELFF.

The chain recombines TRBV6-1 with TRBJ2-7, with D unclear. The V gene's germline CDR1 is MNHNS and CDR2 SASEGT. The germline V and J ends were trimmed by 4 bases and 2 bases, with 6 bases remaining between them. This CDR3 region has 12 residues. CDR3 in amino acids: CASSVLTYEQYF. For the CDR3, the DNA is TGTGCCAGCAGTGTCTTAACCTACGAGCAGTACTTC.

The CDR3 spells CASSPVSGVNTEAFF. CDR3 DNA sequence: TGTGCCAGCAGCCCGGTTAGCGGGGTGAACACTGAAGCTTTCTTT. This chain joins TRBV4-2 and TRBJ1-1; D is unclear. The V gene's germline CDR1 is LGHNA and CDR2 YNFKEQ. V dropped 4 bases and J dropped 0 bases, with 12 bases sitting between them. CDR3 length equals 15 residues.

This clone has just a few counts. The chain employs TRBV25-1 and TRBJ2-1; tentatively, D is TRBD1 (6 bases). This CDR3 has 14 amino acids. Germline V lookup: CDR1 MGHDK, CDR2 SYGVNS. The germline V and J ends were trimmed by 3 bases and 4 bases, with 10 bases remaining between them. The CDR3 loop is CASSERQDYNEQFF. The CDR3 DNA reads TGTGCCAGCAGTGAGCGACAGGATTACAATGAGCAGTTCTTC.

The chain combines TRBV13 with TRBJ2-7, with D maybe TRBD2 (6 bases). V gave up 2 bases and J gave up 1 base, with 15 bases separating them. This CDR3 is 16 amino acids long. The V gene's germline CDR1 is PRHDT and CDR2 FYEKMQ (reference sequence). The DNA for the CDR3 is TGTGCCAGCAGCTTATGGTGGGGCGGGGATTCCTACGAGCAGTACTTC. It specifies CASSLWWGGDSYEQYF. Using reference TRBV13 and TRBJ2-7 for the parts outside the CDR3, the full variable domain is AAGVIQSPRHLIKEKRETATLKCYPIPRHDTVYWYQQGPGQDPQFLISFYEKMQSDKGSIPDRFSAQQFSDYHSELNMSSLELGDSALYFCASSLWWGGDSYEQYFGPGTRLTVT.

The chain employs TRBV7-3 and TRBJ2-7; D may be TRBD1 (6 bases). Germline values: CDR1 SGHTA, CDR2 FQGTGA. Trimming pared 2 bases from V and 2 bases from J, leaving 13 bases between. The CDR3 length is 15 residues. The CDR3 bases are TGTGCCAGCAGCTTAGCCGGGACACACACCTACGAGCAGTACTTC. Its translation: CASSLAGTHTYEQYF. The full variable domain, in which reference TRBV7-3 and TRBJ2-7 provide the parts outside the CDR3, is GAGVSQTPSNKVTEKGKYVELRCDPISGHTALYWYRQSLGQGPEFLIYFQGTGAADDSGLPNDRFFAVRPEGSVSTLKIQRTERGDSAVYLCASSLAGTHTYEQYFGPGTRLTVT.

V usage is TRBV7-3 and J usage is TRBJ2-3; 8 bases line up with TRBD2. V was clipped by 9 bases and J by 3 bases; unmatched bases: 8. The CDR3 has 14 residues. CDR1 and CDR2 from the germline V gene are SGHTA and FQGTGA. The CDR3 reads CASNSGVRTDTQYF. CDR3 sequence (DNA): TGTGCCAGTAATAGCGGGGTCCGTACAGATACGCAGTATTTT.

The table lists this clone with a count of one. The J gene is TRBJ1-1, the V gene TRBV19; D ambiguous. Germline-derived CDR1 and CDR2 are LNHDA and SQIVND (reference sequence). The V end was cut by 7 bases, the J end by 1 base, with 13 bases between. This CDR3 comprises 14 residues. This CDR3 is CASTLRRANTEAFF. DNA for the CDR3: TGTGCCAGTACCTTACGGAGGGCGAACACTGAAGCTTTCTTT.

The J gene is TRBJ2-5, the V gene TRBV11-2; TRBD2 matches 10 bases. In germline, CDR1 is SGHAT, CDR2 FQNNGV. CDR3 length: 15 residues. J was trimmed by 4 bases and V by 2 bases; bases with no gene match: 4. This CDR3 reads CASSLLAGVGETQYF. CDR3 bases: TGTGCCAGCAGCTTACTAGCGGGAGTAGGAGAGACCCAGTACTTC.